The 20 T cell receptor beta chains below come from one sample, sequenced in a study of radiotherapy plus CTLA-4 blockade in lung cancer. Data came from immunoSEQ multiplex PCR; TCRdb stores just in-frame clones and leaves some out. The table shows roughly 53,000 clones, with approximately 80% occurring only once. The sample here was peripheral blood, taken from a patient treated with radiotherapy plus ipilimumab. The receptors stem from a human donor with non-small cell lung cancer who had a partial response to radiotherapy plus ipilimumab.

This clone has just one count. The chain is built from TRBV7-8 and TRBJ2-7, with D possibly TRBD1 on 6 matching bases. The germline gives CDR1 SGHVS, CDR2 FQNEAQ. Between the trimmed V and J ends, which lost 5 bases and 0 bases, there was a span of 11 bases. The CDR3 runs to 14 residues. The CDR3 sequence: CASSPGALSYEQYF. CDR3 DNA sequence: TGTGCCAGCAGCCCAGGGGCCCTCTCCTACGAGCAGTACTTC. Full variable domain (rest looked up from reference TRBV7-8 and TRBJ2-7): GAGVSQSPRYKVAKRGQDVALRCDPISGHVSLFWYQQALGQGPEFLTYFQNEAQLDKSGLPSDRFFAERPEGSVSTLKIQRTQQEDSAVYLCASSPGALSYEQYFGPGTRLTVT.

This clone occurred a few times. The chain recombines TRBV5-1 with TRBJ1-1; D gene uncertain. The length of the CDR3 is 12 residues. The V end lost 3 bases, the J end lost 3 bases, and 6 bases lay between the germline ends. The V gene's germline CDR1 is SGHRS and CDR2 YFSETQ. The DNA of the CDR3 is TGCGCCAGCAGCTCGGGATACACTGAAGCTTTCTTT. This codes for CASSSGYTEAFF.

The chain is built from TRBV16 and TRBJ1-1; D gene unclear. The length of the CDR3 is 15 residues. V shed 0 bases and J shed 2 bases, with 10 bases lying between them. From germline, CDR1 is KGHSY and CDR2 FQNENV. The CDR3 reads CASSQSMGVNTEAFF. DNA for the CDR3: TGTGCCAGCAGCCAATCCATGGGAGTAAACACTGAAGCTTTCTTT.

This clone was picked up a small number of times. The chain combines TRBV19 with TRBJ2-6; D is possibly TRBD2 (6 bases). The CDR3 totals 18 residues. Germline V gene lookup returns CDR1 LNHDA and CDR2 SQIVND (reference sequence). V shed 5 bases and J shed 0 bases, with 17 bases lying between them. The CDR3 here is CASSPYSGLRSGANVLTF. Here the CDR3 DNA reads TGTGCCAGTAGTCCCTACTCGGGACTCCGCTCTGGGGCCAACGTCCTGACTTTC.

The rearrangement links TRBV7-8 to TRBJ1-3, with D uncertain. The length of the CDR3 is 15 residues. The germline CDR1 and CDR2 sequences are SGHVS and FQNEAQ. The V gene lost 5 bases and the J gene lost 0 bases, with 11 bases spanning the gap. DNA for the CDR3: TGTGCCAGCAGCCAATGGACTAGCTCTGGAAACACCATATATTTT. This sequence encodes CASSQWTSSGNTIYF.

This clone turned up a few times. V is TRBV28 and J is TRBJ1-1; D gene unclear. The CDR3 covers 14 residues. Trimming took off 0 bases at V and 2 bases at J, with 7 bases between the two ends. Germline V lookup: CDR1 MDHEN, CDR2 SYDVKM. The DNA of the CDR3 is TGTGCCAGCAGTTTATGGTACTCCAACACTGAAGCTTTCTTT. It yields the protein CASSLWYSNTEAFF.

This clone was found once. V usage is TRBV2 and J usage is TRBJ2-3, with TRBD2 identical over 9 bases. There are 14 residues in the CDR3. Germline V gene lookup returns CDR1 SNHLY and CDR2 FYNNEI. Trimming removed 8 bases from V and 2 bases from J; junction bases left unmatched: 5. The chain's CDR3 is CASGLAGPTDTQYF. CDR3 coding DNA: TGTGCCAGCGGCCTAGCGGGGCCCACAGATACGCAGTATTTT. The full variable domain, completed using reference TRBV2 and TRBJ2-3, is EPEVTQTPSHQVTQMGQEVILRCVPISNHLYFYWYRQILGQKVEFLVSFYNNEISEKSEIFDDQFSVERPDGSNFTLKIRSTKLEDSAMYFCASGLAGPTDTQYFGPGTRLTVL.

The J gene is TRBJ2-7, the V gene TRBV27; 11 positions agree with TRBD1. The V gene's germline CDR1 is MNHEY and CDR2 SMNVEV (reference sequence). CDR3 size: 15 residues. V shed 0 bases, J shed 2 bases, and the junction held 0 bases outside the gene matches. The CDR3 DNA reads as TGTGCCAGCAGTTTATCGGGACAGGGGGCCTACGAGCAGTACTTC. It yields the protein CASSLSGQGAYEQYF.

Remarks on this clone: Distinct nucleotide sequences in the sample also encode this CDR3. This chain uses TRBV7-3 with TRBJ2-5; no firm D call. The V gene lost 5 bases and the J gene lost 5 bases, with 9 bases spanning the gap. The CDR3 extends over 12 amino acids. Germline V gives CDR1 SGHTA, CDR2 FQGTGA. CDR3 sequence reads: CASSLDGETQYF. The DNA for the CDR3 is TGTGCCAGCAGCCTAGACGGGGAGACCCAGTACTTC.

The chain combines TRBV7-9 with TRBJ1-4, with TRBD1 matching over 9 bases. The CDR3 totals 19 residues. Losses at the gene ends were 3 bases for V and 7 bases for J; bases not matched to a gene: 18. Germline CDR1 reads SEHNR; CDR2 reads FQNEAQ (reference sequence). The CDR3 sequence: CASSFPPGQGQVFSEKLFF. CDR3 DNA sequence: TGTGCCAGCAGCTTTCCTCCGGGACAGGGACAGGTTTTTAGTGAAAAACTGTTTTTT.

The J gene is TRBJ2-5, the V gene TRBV5-1, with D uncertain. CDR3 length: 13 residues. V lost 4 bases and J lost 1, with 8 bases in between. The germline V gene has CDR1 SGHRS and CDR2 YFSETQ. The CDR3 here is CASSASGQETQYF. CDR3 nucleotide sequence: TGCGCCAGCAGCGCGTCAGGCCAAGAGACCCAGTACTTC.

The rearrangement joins TRBV7-2 to TRBJ2-3; D is ambiguous. CDR1 is SGHTA and CDR2 is FQGNSA in the germline V gene. V was trimmed by 1 base and J by 10 bases, leaving 3 bases between them. CDR3 length: 10 residues. As DNA, the CDR3 is TGTGCCAGCAGCTTAGTCGCGCAGTATTTT. Protein product: CASSLVAQYF.

The gene calls are TRBV4-1 and TRBJ2-5; D is undetermined. The DNA end lines up better with TRBJ2-7; the J call may be wrong. CDR1 is MGHRA, CDR2 YSYEKL, per germline. This CDR3 region has 15 residues. In nucleotides, the CDR3 is TGCGCCAGCAGCCAAGATCGGGTTGCCCTCTACGAGCAGTACTTC. It specifies CASSQDRVALYEQYF.

The chain couples TRBV6-5 to TRBJ1-4; D remains ambiguous. Trimming stripped 9 bases from V and 7 bases from J, with 12 bases between. Germline V gene data show CDR1 as MNHEY and CDR2 as SVGAGI. There are 12 residues in the CDR3. CDR3 sequence reads: CASSARGEKLFF. CDR3 DNA sequence: TGTGCCAGTTCCGCGAGAGGTGAAAAACTGTTTTTT.

This chain connects TRBV27 to TRBJ1-5; possible D gene TRBD1, 5 bases. From germline, CDR1 is MNHEY and CDR2 SMNVEV (reference sequence). The CDR3 runs to 15 residues. Trimming left V 2 bases short and J 2 bases short, with 10 bases between. The CDR3: CASSLGTGGNQPQHF. CDR3 DNA sequence: TGTGCCAGCAGTTTAGGGACGGGAGGCAATCAGCCCCAGCATTTT.

The chain is built from TRBV5-1 and TRBJ2-7; D unresolved. V lost 0 bases and J lost 0, with 7 bases in between. This CDR3 has 14 amino acids. The germline V gene has CDR1 SGHRS and CDR2 YFSETQ. This CDR3 reads CASSLAVGSYEQYF. The CDR3 region has the DNA TGCGCCAGCAGCTTGGCCGTCGGCTCCTACGAGCAGTACTTC.

The chain carries TRBV11-3 and TRBJ2-3, with TRBD2 matching over 7 bases. Losses at the gene ends were 1 base for V and 2 bases for J; bases not matched to a gene: 3. The CDR3 sequence is 15 residues long. Germline-derived CDR1 and CDR2 are SGHNT and YENEEA. The CDR3 here is CASSLGGGSTDTQYF. As DNA, the CDR3 is TGTGCCAGCAGCTTAGGCGGGGGATCCACAGATACGCAGTATTTT.

This sequence joins TRBV14 and TRBJ2-7, with TRBD1 matching 7 bases. The CDR3 runs to 14 residues. Unmatched junction bases numbered 6, after V lost 4 bases and J lost 3 bases. Germline CDR1 is SGHDN and CDR2 is FVKESK. CDR3 amino acids: CASSRQTGNYEQYF. The CDR3, as DNA: TGTGCCAGCAGCCGACAGACAGGGAACTACGAGCAGTACTTC.

This clone has a count of ten or more. The rearrangement uses TRBV9 and TRBJ1-3; TRBD1 aligns across 9 bases. This CDR3 is built from 15 residues. V shed 2 bases, J shed 1 base, and the junction held 1 base outside the gene matches. CDR1 is SGDLS, CDR2 YYNGEE, per germline. The CDR3 DNA follows: TGTGCCAGCAGCGTGGGACAGGGATCTGGAAACACCATATATTTT. It specifies CASSVGQGSGNTIYF.

The genes are TRBV6-1 and TRBJ2-7; 13 bases align to TRBD2. Germline values: CDR1 MNHNS, CDR2 SASEGT. There are 15 residues in the CDR3. After removal of 7 bases from V and 2 bases from J, the junction contained 5 bases not matched to a gene. In nucleotides, the CDR3 is TGTGCCAGCATATGGACTAGCGGGGGTCCCTACGAGCAGTACTTC. Translating gives CASIWTSGGPYEQYF.